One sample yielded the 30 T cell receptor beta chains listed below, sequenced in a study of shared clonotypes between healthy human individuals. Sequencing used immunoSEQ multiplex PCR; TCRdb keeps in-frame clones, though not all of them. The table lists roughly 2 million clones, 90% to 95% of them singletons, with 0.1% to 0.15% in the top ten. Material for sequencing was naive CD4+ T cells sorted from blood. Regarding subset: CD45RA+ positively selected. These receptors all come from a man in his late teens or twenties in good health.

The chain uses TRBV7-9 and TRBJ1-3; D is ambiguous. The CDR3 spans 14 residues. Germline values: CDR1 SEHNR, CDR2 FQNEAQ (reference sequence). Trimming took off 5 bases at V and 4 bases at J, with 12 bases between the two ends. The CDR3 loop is CASSQVTPGNTIYF. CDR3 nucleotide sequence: TGTGCCAGCAGCCAAGTGACACCAGGAAACACCATATATTTT. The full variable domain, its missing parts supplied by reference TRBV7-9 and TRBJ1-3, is DTGVSQNPRHKITKRGQNVTFRCDPISEHNRLYWYRQTLGQGPEFLTYFQNEAQLEKSRLLSDRFSAERPKGSFSTLEIQRTEQGDSAMYLCASSQVTPGNTIYFGEGSWLTVV.

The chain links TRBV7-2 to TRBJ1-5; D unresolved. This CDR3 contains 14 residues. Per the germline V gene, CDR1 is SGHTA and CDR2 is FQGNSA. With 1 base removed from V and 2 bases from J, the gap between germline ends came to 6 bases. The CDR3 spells CASSLGWGNQPQHF. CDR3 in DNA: TGTGCCAGCAGCTTAGGGTGGGGCAATCAGCCCCAGCATTTT.

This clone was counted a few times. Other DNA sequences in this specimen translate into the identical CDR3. The CDR3 region is CASSLRYQETQYF. The CDR3 bases are TGTGCCAGCAGCTTAAGGTACCAAGAGACCCAGTACTTC. The rearrangement links TRBV7-8 to TRBJ2-5; D ambiguous. The germline V gene has CDR1 SGHVS and CDR2 FQNEAQ. The length of the CDR3 is 13 residues. V was cut by 2 bases and J by 0 bases, with 4 bases left in between.

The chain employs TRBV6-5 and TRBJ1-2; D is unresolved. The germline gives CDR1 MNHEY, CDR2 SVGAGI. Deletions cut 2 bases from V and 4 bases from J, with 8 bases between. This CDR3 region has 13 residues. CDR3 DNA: TGTGCCAGCAGTTACGACGGCGGCTATGGCTACACCTTC. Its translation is CASSYDGGYGYTF.

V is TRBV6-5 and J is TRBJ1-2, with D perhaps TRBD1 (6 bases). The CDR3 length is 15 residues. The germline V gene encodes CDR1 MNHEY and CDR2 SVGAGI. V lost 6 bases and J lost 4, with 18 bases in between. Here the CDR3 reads CASRETGPVGYGYTF. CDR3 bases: TGTGCCAGCAGAGAGACAGGTCCCGTTGGCTATGGCTACACCTTC.

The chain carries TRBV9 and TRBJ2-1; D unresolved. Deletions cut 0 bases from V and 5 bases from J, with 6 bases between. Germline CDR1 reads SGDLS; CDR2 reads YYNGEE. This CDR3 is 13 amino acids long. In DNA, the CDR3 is TGTGCCAGCAGCGTAGAGGCTAACAATGAGCAGTTCTTC. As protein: CASSVEANNEQFF.

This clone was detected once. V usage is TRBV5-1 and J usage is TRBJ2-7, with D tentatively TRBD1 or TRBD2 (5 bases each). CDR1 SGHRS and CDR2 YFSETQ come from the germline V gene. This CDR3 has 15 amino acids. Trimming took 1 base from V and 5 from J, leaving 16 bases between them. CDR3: CASSLPSGTTNEQYF. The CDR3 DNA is TGCGCCAGCAGCTTGCCATCCGGGACCACCAACGAGCAGTACTTC.

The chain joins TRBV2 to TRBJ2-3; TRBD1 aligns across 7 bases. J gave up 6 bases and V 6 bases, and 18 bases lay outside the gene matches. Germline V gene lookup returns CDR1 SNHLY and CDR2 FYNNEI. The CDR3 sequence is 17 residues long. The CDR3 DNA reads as TGTGCCAGCAGGGACGGGATCGGGACAGCTATTCCGGATACGCAGTATTTT. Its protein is CASRDGIGTAIPDTQYF.

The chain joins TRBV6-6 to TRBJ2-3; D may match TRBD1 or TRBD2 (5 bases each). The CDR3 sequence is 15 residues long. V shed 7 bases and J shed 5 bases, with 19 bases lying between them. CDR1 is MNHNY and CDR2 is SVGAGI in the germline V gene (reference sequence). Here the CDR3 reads CASTHRGFIKDTQYF. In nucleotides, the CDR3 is TGTGCCAGCACCCACCGGGGCTTCATTAAAGATACGCAGTATTTT.

CDR3 amino acids: CASSPGPLAGGYFEQYF. As DNA, the CDR3 is TGTGCCAGCAGCCCCGGCCCCCTAGCGGGAGGGTACTTTGAGCAGTACTTC. The genes are TRBV5-4 and TRBJ2-7, with 12 bases fitting TRBD2. The CDR3 is 17 residues long. Germline lookup yields CDR1 SGHNT and CDR2 YYREEE (reference sequence). The V gene end was trimmed by 4 bases and the J gene end by 7 bases; junction bases not matched to a gene: 15.

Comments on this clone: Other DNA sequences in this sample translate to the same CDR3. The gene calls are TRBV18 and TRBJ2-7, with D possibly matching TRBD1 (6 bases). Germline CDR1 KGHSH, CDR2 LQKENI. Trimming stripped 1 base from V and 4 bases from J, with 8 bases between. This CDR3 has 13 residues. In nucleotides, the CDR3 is TGTGCCAGCTCACCACAAGGGGGTTACGAGCAGTACTTC. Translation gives CASSPQGGYEQYF. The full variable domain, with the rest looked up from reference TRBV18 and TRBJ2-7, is NAGVMQNPRHLVRRRGQEARLRCSPMKGHSHVYWYRQLPEEGLKFMVYLQKENIIDESGMPKERFSAEFPKEGPSILRIQQVVRGDSAAYFCASSPQGGYEQYFGPGTRLTVT.

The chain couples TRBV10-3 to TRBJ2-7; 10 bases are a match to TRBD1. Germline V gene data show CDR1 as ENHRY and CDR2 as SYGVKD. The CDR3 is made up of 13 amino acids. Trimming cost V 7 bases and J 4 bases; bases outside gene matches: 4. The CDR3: CAITMGQGYEQYF. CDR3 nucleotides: TGTGCCATCACTATGGGACAGGGGTACGAGCAGTACTTC.

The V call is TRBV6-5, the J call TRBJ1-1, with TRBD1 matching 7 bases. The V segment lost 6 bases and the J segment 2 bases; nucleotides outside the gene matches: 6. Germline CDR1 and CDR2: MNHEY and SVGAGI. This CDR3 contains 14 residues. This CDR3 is CASRQGGPNTEAFF. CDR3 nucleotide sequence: TGTGCCAGCAGGCAAGGGGGCCCTAACACTGAAGCTTTCTTT.

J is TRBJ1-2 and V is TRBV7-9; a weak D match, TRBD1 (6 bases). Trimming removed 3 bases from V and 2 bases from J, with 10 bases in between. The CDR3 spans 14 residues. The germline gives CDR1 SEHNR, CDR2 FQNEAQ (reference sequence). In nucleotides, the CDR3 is TGTGCCAGCAGCTTGACAGGTGGGAACTATGGCTACACCTTC. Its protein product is CASSLTGGNYGYTF.

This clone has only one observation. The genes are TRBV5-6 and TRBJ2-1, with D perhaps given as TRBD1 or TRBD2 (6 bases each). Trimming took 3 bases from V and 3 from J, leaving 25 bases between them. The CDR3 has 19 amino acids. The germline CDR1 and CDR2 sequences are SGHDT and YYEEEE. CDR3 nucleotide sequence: TGTGCCAGCAGCTGGGGGGCGGGCGCGGGGAGCTATAACTACAATGAGCAGTTCTTC. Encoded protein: CASSWGAGAGSYNYNEQFF.

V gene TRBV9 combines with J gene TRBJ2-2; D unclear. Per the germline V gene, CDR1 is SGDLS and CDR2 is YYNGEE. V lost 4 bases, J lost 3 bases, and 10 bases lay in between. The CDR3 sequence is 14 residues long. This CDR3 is CASSSHLYTGELFF. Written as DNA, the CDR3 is TGTGCCAGCAGCTCTCACTTATACACCGGGGAGCTGTTTTTT.

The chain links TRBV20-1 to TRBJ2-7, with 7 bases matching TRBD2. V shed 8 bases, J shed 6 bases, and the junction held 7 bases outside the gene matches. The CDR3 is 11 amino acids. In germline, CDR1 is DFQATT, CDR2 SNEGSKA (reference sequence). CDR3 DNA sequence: TGCAGTTTCTGGGAGGGCCTCGAGCAGTACTTC. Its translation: CSFWEGLEQYF.

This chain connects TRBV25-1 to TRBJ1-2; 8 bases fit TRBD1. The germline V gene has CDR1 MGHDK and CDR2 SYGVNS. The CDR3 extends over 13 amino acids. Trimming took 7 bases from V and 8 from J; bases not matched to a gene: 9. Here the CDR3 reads CASTPGQGQGYTF. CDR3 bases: TGTGCCAGCACCCCCGGACAGGGACAGGGCTACACCTTC.

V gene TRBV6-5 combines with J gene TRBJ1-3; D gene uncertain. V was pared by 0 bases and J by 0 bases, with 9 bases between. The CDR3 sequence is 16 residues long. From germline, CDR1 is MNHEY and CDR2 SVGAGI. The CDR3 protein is CASSYSPGTSGNTIYF. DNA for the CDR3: TGTGCCAGCAGTTACTCCCCAGGAACCTCTGGAAACACCATATATTTT.

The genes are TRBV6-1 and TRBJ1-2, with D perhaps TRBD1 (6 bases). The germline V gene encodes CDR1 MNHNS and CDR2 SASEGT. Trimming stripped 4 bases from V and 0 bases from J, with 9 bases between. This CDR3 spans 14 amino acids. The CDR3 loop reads CASSGTVANYGYTF. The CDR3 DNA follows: TGTGCCAGCAGTGGGACAGTAGCTAACTATGGCTACACCTTC.

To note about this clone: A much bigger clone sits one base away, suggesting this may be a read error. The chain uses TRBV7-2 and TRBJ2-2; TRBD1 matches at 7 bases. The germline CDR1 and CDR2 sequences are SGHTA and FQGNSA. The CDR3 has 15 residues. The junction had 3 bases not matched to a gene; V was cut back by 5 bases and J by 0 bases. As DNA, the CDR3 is TGTGCCAGCAGCGAGGGACAGCCGAACACCGGGGAGCTGTTTTTT. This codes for CASSEGQPNTGELFF.

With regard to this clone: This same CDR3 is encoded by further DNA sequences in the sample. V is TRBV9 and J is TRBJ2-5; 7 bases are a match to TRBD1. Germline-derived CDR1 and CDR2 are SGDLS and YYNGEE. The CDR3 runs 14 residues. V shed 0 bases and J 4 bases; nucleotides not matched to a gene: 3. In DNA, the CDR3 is TGTGCCAGCAGCGTAGGACAGGGAAGAGAGACCCAGTACTTC. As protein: CASSVGQGRETQYF.

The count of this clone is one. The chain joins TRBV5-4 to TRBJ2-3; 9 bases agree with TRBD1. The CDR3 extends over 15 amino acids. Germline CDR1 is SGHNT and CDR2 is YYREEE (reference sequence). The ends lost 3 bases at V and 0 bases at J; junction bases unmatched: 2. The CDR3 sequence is CASSSQGASTDTQYF. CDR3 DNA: TGTGCCAGCAGCTCACAGGGGGCTAGCACAGATACGCAGTATTTT.

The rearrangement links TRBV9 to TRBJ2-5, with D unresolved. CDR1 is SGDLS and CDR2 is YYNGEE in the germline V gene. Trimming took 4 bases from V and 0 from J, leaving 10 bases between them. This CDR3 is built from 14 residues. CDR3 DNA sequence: TGTGCCAGCAGCCCCACCGCGTACCAAGAGACCCAGTACTTC. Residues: CASSPTAYQETQYF.

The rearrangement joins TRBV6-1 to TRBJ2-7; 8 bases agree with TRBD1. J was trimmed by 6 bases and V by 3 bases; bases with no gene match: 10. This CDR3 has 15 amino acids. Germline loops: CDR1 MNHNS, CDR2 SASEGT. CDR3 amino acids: CASSDRDRTRGEQYF. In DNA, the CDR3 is TGTGCCAGCAGTGACCGGGACAGGACCCGCGGCGAGCAGTACTTC.

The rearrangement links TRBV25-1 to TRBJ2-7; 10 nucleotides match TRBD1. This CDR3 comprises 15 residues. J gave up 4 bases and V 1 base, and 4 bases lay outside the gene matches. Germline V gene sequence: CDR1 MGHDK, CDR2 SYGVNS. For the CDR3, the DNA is TGTGCCAGCAGTGAATCGGACAGGGGGATGTACGAGCAGTACTTC. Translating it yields CASSESDRGMYEQYF.

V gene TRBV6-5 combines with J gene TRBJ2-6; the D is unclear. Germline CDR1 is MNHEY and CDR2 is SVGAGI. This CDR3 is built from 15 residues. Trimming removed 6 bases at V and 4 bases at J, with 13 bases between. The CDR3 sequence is CASSPMALGANVLTF. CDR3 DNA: TGTGCCAGCAGCCCTATGGCACTAGGGGCCAACGTCCTGACTTTC.

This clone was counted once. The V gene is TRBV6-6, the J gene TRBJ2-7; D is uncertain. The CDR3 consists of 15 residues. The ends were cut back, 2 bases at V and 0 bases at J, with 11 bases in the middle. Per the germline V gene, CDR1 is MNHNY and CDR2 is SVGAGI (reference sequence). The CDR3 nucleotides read TGTGCCAGCAGTTACCCAAATCCGCACTCCTACGAGCAGTACTTC. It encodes CASSYPNPHSYEQYF.

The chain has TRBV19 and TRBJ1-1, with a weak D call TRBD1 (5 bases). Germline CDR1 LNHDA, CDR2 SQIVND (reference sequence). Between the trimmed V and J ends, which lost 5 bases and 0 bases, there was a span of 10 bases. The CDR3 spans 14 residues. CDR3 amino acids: CASSFDRMNTEAFF. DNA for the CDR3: TGTGCCAGTAGTTTTGACAGAATGAACACTGAAGCTTTCTTT.

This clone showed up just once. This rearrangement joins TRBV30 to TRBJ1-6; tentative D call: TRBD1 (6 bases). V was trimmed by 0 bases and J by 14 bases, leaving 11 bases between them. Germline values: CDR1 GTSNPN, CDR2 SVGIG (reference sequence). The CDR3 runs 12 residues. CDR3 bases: TGTGCCTGGAGTGTAAAGGGGACAACCCTCCACTTT. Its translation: CAWSVKGTTLHF.